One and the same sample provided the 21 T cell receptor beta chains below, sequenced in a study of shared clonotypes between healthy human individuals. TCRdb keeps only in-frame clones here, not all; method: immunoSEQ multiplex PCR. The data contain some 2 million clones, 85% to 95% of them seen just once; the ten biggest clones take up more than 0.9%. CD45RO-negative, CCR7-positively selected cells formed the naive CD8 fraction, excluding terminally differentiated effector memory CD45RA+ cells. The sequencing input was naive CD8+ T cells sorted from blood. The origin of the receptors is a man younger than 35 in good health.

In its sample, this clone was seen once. CDR3 residues: CASSIDLRTGSDEQYF. In DNA, the CDR3 is TGTGCCAGTAGTATAGATCTCAGGACAGGGTCTGACGAGCAGTACTTC. The V gene is TRBV19, the J gene TRBJ2-7; TRBD1 aligns across 8 bases. Germline V lookup: CDR1 LNHDA, CDR2 SQIVND (reference sequence). The CDR3 runs 16 residues. V was pared by 0 bases and J by 5 bases, with 9 bases of the junction left unmatched.

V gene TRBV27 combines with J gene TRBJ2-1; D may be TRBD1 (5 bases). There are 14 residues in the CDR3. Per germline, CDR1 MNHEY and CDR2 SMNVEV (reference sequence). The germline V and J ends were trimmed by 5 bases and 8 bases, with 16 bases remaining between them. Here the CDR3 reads CASSKTGLGDEQFF. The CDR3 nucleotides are TGTGCCAGCAGTAAGACGGGTCTAGGGGATGAGCAGTTCTTC.

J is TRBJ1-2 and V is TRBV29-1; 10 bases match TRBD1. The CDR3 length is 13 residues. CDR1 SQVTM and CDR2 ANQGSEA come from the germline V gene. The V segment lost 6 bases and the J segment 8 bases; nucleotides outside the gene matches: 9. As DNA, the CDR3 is TGCAGCGTGGCCGGGACAGGGGAGCACGGCTACACCTTC. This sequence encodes CSVAGTGEHGYTF.

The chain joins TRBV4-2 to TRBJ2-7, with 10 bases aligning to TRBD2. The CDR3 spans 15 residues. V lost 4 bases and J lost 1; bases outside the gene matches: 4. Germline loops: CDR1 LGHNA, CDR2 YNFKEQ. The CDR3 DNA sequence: TGTGCCAGCAGCCTCCGGACTAGCGGATCCTACGAGCAGTACTTC. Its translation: CASSLRTSGSYEQYF.

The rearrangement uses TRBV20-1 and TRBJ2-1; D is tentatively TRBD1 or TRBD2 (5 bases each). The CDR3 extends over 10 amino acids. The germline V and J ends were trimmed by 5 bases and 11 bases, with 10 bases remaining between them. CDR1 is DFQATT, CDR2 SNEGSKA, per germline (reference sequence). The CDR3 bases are TGCAGTGCTGGGGGTACGAAGCAGTTCTTC. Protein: CSAGGTKQFF.

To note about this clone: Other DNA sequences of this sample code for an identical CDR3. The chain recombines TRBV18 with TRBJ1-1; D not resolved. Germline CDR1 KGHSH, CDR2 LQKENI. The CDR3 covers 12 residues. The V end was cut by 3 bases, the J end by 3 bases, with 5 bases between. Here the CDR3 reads CASSPGYTEAFF. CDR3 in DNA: TGTGCCAGCTCACCCGGCTACACTGAAGCTTTCTTT.

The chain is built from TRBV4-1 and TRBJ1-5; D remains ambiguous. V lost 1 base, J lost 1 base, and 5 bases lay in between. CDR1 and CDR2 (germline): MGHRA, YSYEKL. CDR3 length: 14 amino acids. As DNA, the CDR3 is TGCGCCAGCAGCCAAGGACTGAGCAATCAGCCCCAGCATTTT. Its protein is CASSQGLSNQPQHF.

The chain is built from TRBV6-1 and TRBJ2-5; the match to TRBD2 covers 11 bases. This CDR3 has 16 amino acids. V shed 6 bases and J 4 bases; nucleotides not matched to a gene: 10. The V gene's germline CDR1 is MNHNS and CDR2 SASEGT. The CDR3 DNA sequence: TGTGCCAGCAGCGAACTAGCGGGAGCAGTTGGAGAGACCCAGTACTTC. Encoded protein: CASSELAGAVGETQYF.

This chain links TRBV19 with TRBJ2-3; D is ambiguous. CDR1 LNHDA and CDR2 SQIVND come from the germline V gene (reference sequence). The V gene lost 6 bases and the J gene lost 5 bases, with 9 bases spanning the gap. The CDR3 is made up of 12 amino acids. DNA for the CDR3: TGTGCCAGTAGAGACCCCCGAGATACGCAGTATTTT. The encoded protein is CASRDPRDTQYF.

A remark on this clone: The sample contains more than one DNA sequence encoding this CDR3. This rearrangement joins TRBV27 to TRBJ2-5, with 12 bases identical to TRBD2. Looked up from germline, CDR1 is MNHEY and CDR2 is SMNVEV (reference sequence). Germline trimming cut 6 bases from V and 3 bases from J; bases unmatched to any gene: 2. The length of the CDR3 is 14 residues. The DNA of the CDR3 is TGTGCCAGCAGACGACTAGCGGGAGAAGAGACCCAGTACTTC. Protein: CASRRLAGEETQYF.

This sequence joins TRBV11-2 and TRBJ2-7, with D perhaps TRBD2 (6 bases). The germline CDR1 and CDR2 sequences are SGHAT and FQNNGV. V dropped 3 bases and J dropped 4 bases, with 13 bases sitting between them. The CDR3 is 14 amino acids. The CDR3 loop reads CASSFGGAEYEQYF. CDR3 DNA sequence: TGTGCCAGCAGCTTCGGAGGGGCCGAGTACGAGCAGTACTTC.

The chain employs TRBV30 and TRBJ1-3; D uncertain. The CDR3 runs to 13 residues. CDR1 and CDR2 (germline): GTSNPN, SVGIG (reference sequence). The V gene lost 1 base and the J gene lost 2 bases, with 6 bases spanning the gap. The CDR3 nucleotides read TGTGCCTGGAGTGAAGGGCCTGGAAACACCATATATTTT. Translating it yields CAWSEGPGNTIYF.

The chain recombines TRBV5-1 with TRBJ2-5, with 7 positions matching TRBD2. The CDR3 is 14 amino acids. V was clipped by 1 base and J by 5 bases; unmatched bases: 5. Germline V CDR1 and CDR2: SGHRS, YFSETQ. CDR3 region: CASSLNRDYETQYF. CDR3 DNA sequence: TGCGCCAGCAGCTTGAACCGGGACTACGAGACCCAGTACTTC.

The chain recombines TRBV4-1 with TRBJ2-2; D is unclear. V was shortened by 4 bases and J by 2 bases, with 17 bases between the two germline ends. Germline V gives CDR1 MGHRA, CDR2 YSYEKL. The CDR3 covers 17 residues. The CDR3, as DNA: TGCGCCAGCAGCCGAAGCTCAGGTACTCTCAACACCGGGGAGCTGTTTTTT. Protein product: CASSRSSGTLNTGELFF.

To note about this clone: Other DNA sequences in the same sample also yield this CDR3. CDR3 protein: CSVGQGNTEAFF. The CDR3 coding sequence is TGCAGCGTTGGACAGGGAAACACTGAAGCTTTCTTT. This chain uses TRBV29-1 with TRBJ1-1; TRBD1 matches 7 bases. The CDR3 runs to 12 residues. With V trimmed by 4 bases and J by 2 bases, 1 base remained unmatched. Germline CDR1 reads SQVTM; CDR2 reads ANQGSEA.

The CDR3 loop is CASSLLTGIGTDTQYF. The CDR3 bases are TGTGCCAGCAGCCTTTTAACAGGGATCGGCACAGATACGCAGTATTTT. The chain joins TRBV28 to TRBJ2-3; possible D gene TRBD1, 6 bases. CDR1 and CDR2 (germline): MDHEN, SYDVKM. V was clipped by 6 bases and J by 1 base, with 17 bases between them. The CDR3 contains 16 residues.

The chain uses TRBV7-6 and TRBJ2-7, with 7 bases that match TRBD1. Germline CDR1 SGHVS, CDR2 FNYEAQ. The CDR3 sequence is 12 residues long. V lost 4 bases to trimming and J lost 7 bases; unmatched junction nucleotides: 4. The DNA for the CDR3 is TGTGCCAGCAGCTCCGGACAGGAAGAGCAGTACTTC. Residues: CASSSGQEEQYF.

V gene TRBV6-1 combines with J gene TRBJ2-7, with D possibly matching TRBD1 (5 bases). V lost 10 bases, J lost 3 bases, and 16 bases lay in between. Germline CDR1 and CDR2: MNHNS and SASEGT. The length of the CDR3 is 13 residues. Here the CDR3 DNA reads TGTGCCACCTCGATGGGGCACCTCTACGAGCAGTACTTC. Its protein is CATSMGHLYEQYF.

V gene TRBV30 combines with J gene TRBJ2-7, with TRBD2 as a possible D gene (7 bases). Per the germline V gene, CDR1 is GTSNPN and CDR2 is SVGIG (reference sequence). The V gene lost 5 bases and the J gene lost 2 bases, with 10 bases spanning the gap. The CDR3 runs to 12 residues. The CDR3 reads CAWEGGAYEQYF. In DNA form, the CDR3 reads TGTGCCTGGGAGGGGGGGGCCTACGAGCAGTACTTC.

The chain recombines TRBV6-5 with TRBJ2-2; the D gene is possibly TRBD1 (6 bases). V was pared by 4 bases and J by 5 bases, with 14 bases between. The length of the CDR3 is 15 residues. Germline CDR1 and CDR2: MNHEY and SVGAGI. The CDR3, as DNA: TGTGCCAGCAGTTCCACAGGGCCCTCAACCGGGGAGCTGTTTTTT. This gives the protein CASSSTGPSTGELFF.

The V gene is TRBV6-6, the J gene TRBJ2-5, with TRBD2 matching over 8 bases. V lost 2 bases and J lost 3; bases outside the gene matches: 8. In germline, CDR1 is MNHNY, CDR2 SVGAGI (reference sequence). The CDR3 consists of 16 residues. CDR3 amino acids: CASSYLLAGREETQYF. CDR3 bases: TGTGCCAGCAGTTACCTCTTAGCGGGGAGAGAAGAGACCCAGTACTTC.